A selection of T cell receptor beta chains follows, all from one sample in a study of blood T cell repertoires in COVID-19. Sequencing used immunoSEQ multiplex PCR; TCRdb keeps in-frame clones, though not all of them. The sample has about 170,000 clones; roughly 84% are singletons. Material: peripheral blood. The receptors were gathered from a woman in her 70s with COVID-19, enrolled during active disease. CDR3s include the opening cysteine and the closing phenylalanine or tryptophan. The order of the fields is D gene, clone size, J gene, V gene, CDR3 DNA, CDR3 protein. A D gene is named only where the DNA matches it firmly. Where a row states a size, it is once, few, many or the class of an expanded clone; other rows omit it.

D: .; size: .; J: TRBJ2-7; V: TRBV25-1; DNA: TGTGCCAGCAGTCAAATCGGGGGTGGAGAGCAGTACTTC; CDR3: CASSQIGGGEQYF
D: .; size: .; J: TRBJ1-6; V: TRBV7-9; DNA: TGTGCCAGCAGCTTCACGACAGGCCCGAGCTCCTATAATTCACCCCTCCACTTT; CDR3: CASSFTTGPSSYNSPLHF
D: TRBD1; size: .; J: TRBJ2-1; V: TRBV29-1; DNA: TGCAGCGTCGAGACAGGGCCTCCCAATGAGCAGTTCTTC; CDR3: CSVETGPPNEQFF
D: TRBD1; size: .; J: TRBJ1-2; V: TRBV5-4; DNA: TGTGCCAGCAGCTTGGGGACAGGGAACTATGGCTACACCTTC; CDR3: CASSLGTGNYGYTF
D: TRBD1; size: .; J: TRBJ2-1; V: TRBV11-1; DNA: TGTGCCAGCAGCTTAACCGGGACAGGATACTACAATGAGCAGTTCTTC; CDR3: CASSLTGTGYYNEQFF
D: TRBD1; size: .; J: TRBJ1-2; V: TRBV2; DNA: TGTGCCAGCAGTGAAGAAGGGACAGCGCACTATGGCTACACCTTC; CDR3: CASSEEGTAHYGYTF
D: TRBD1; size: .; J: TRBJ1-5; V: TRBV30; DNA: TGTGCCTGGAGTAAGGACAGGGGAGGTCAGCCCCAGCATTTT; CDR3: CAWSKDRGGQPQHF
D: .; size: .; J: TRBJ1-2; V: TRBV6-5; DNA: TGTGCCAGCAGTATACAAGTAAACTATGGCTACACCTTC; CDR3: CASSIQVNYGYTF
D: TRBD2; size: once; J: TRBJ2-3; V: TRBV5-5; DNA: TGTGCCAGCAGCTTGGTGGCAGCGGGGGGGCCGACAGATACGCAGTATTTT; CDR3: CASSLVAAGGPTDTQYF
D: .; size: .; J: TRBJ2-3; V: TRBV25-1; DNA: TGTGCCAGCAGTAAAGTGGGGGGGCTTCGAGATACGCAGTATTTT; CDR3: CASSKVGGLRDTQYF
D: .; size: .; J: TRBJ1-1; V: TRBV7-2; DNA: TGTGCCAGCAGTCGGGACAATCTTGAAGCTTTCTTT; CDR3: CASSRDNLEAFF
D: TRBD1; size: .; J: TRBJ2-5; V: TRBV7-2; DNA: TGTGCCAGCAGCTATAAACAGGGGGGCCAAGAGACCCAGTACTTC; CDR3: CASSYKQGGQETQYF
D: TRBD1; size: .; J: TRBJ2-7; V: TRBV6-5; DNA: TGTGCCAGCAGTTACTCGTGGACAGGGGAGAACGAGCAGTACTTC; CDR3: CASSYSWTGENEQYF
D: TRBD1; size: .; J: TRBJ1-3; V: TRBV11-2; DNA: TGTGCCAGCAGCTCGTACAGGGGGACAAGGGGAAACACCATATATTTT; CDR3: CASSSYRGTRGNTIYF
D: .; size: .; J: TRBJ2-3; V: TRBV5-1; DNA: TGCGCCAGCAGCTTGGGAGGACCGGGGGGCACAGATACGCAGTATTTT; CDR3: CASSLGGPGGTDTQYF
D: .; size: once; J: TRBJ2-1; V: TRBV29-1; DNA: TGCAGCGTTGAAGGGGGCAGAAATGAGCAGTTCTTC; CDR3: CSVEGGRNEQFF
D: TRBD1; size: .; J: TRBJ2-2; V: TRBV5-1; DNA: TGCGCCAGCAGCTGGACAGGGTATAGCGGGGAGCTGTTTTTT; CDR3: CASSWTGYSGELFF
D: TRBD1; size: .; J: TRBJ1-1; V: TRBV28; DNA: TGTGCCAGCAGTGTGACGTCAGGGGGCTTGACTGAAGCTTTCTTT; CDR3: CASSVTSGGLTEAFF
D: .; size: .; J: TRBJ1-2; V: TRBV5-4; DNA: TGTGCCAGCAGCCAAAGGGGTATTGCTAACTATGGCTACACCTTC; CDR3: CASSQRGIANYGYTF
D: .; size: .; J: TRBJ1-6; V: TRBV9; DNA: TGTGCCAGCAGCACCCCGGGGTCACCCCTCCACTTT; CDR3: CASSTPGSPLHF
D: .; size: .; J: TRBJ1-1; V: TRBV6-6; DNA: TGTGCCAGCAGTCGCTCCCCCTCGGACAGCTTGAACACTGAAGCTTTCTTT; CDR3: CASSRSPSDSLNTEAFF
D: TRBD2; size: .; J: TRBJ2-3; V: TRBV10-3; DNA: TGTGCCATCGGCCGGGACTACCGCACAGATACGCAGTATTTT; CDR3: CAIGRDYRTDTQYF
D: TRBD1; size: .; J: TRBJ1-1; V: TRBV6-2/TRBV6-3; DNA: TGTGCCAGCAGCGGGACAGGGGGCGCGATTGACACTGAAGCTTTCTTT; CDR3: CASSGTGGAIDTEAFF